Listed below are T cell receptor beta chains from one sample, sequenced in a study of CD4 T cells in relation to SARS-CoV-2 and coronaviruses. TCRdb keeps only in-frame clones here, not all; method: immunoSEQ multiplex PCR. The data show 68,000 or so clones, roughly 93% seen once. The source material was naive CD4+ T cells from PBMCs. The source of these receptors is a human donor in good health. Both conserved end residues are part of each CDR3. A D gene is named only where the DNA matches it firmly. Size values are once, few and many counts, or a class for expanded clones, and some rows have none.

>15|TRBJ1-2|TRBV7-9|-|-
CASSSFASPNYGYTF
TGTGCCAGCAGCTCGTTTGCCAGCCCGAACTATGGCTACACCTTC
>14|TRBJ2-7|TRBV28|-|TRBD1
CASSLLTGYYEQYF
TGTGCCAGCAGTTTACTGACAGGGTACTACGAGCAGTACTTC
>14|TRBJ1-6|TRBV28|few|TRBD1
CASSRRDRVSPLHF
TGTGCCAGCAGCCGCCGGGACAGGGTTTCACCCCTCCACTTT
>14|TRBJ1-1|TRBV28|-|-
CASSSWGPNTEAFF
TGTGCCAGCAGTTCGTGGGGGCCAAACACTGAAGCTTTCTTT
>13|TRBJ2-7|TRBV7-3|-|-
CASSLRGWYEQYF
TGTGCCAGCAGCTTAAGGGGATGGTACGAGCAGTACTTC
>16|TRBJ2-4|TRBV4-2|once|-
CASSPPRGVAKNIQYF
TGTGCCAGCAGCCCTCCCCGGGGAGTAGCCAAAAACATTCAGTACTTC
>16|TRBJ1-1|TRBV5-1|-|-
CASSLDTGLGNTEAFF
TGCGCCAGCAGCTTGGATACTGGATTGGGGAACACTGAAGCTTTCTTT
>13|TRBJ2-5|TRBV2|-|-
CASQTGGGETQYF
TGTGCCAGTCAGACAGGTGGGGGAGAGACCCAGTACTTC
>15|TRBJ1-2|TRBV5-4|-|-
CASSSTREGNYGYTF
TGTGCCAGCAGCAGCACCCGGGAGGGGAACTATGGCTACACCTTC
>17|TRBJ2-1|TRBV7-3|once|TRBD1
CASSLIPGQDSYNEQFF
TGTGCCAGCAGCTTAATCCCAGGACAGGACTCCTACAATGAGCAGTTCTTC
>13|TRBJ2-3|TRBV7-2|-|-
CASSLAQGDTQYF
TGTGCCAGCAGCTTAGCGCAGGGGGATACGCAGTATTTT
>13|TRBJ2-7|TRBV7-3|-|-
CASSPGQSYEQYF
TGTGCCAGCAGCCCCGGACAGTCCTACGAGCAGTACTTC
>13|TRBJ2-7|TRBV29-1|-|-
CSAYGTTSYEQYF
TGCAGCGCCTATGGCACCACCTCCTACGAGCAGTACTTC
>13|TRBJ2-5|TRBV9|-|-
CASSAGEGETQYF
TGTGCCAGCAGCGCCGGGGAAGGAGAGACCCAGTACTTC
>15|TRBJ1-1|TRBV30|-|TRBD1
CAWAGQGPKNTEAFF
TGTGCCTGGGCTGGACAGGGGCCAAAAAACACTGAAGCTTTCTTT
>14|TRBJ1-1|TRBV5-1|-|-
CASSFHGGGTEAFF
TGCGCCAGCAGCTTTCACGGGGGGGGAACTGAAGCTTTCTTT
>16|TRBJ2-1|TRBV9|once|TRBD1
CASSVSRGLTGNEQFF
TGTGCCAGCAGCGTAAGCAGGGGGCTAACGGGCAATGAGCAGTTCTTC
>18|TRBJ2-3|TRBV4-2|-|-
CASSQDLPLAGGTDTQYF
TGTGCCAGCAGCCAAGATCTCCCTTTGGCGGGTGGCACAGATACGCAGTATTTT
>12|TRBJ2-3|TRBV19|-|-
CASKGSTDTQYF
TGTGCCAGTAAGGGGAGCACAGATACGCAGTATTTT
>12|TRBJ2-7|TRBV30|-|-
CASKGGIYEQYF
TGTGCCTCCAAAGGGGGGATCTACGAGCAGTACTTC
>14|TRBJ2-5|TRBV4-3|-|-
CASSQDVREETQYF
TGCGCCAGCAGCCAAGATGTCAGGGAAGAGACCCAGTACTTC
>17|TRBJ2-3|TRBV7-2|-|TRBD2
CASSRTSGGPNTDTQYF
TGTGCCAGCAGCCGGACTAGCGGGGGGCCCAACACAGATACGCAGTATTTT
>19|TRBJ2-6|TRBV6-6|-|TRBD1
CASSLYATGGSKYSNVLTF
TGTGCCAGCAGTCTCTATGCGACAGGGGGCTCGAAGTATTCCAACGTCCTGACTTTC
>12|TRBJ1-1|TRBV28|once|-
CASSGMNTEAFF
TGTGCCAGCAGTGGAATGAACACTGAAGCTTTCTTT
>15|TRBJ2-2|TRBV30|-|-
CAWSAVGGAVGELFF
TGTGCCTGGAGCGCAGTAGGGGGGGCAGTCGGGGAGCTGTTTTTT
>11|TRBJ1-1|TRBV25-1|once|-
CASSVQGLAFF
TGTGCCAGCAGTGTACAGGGTTTGGCTTTCTTT
>15|TRBJ2-6|TRBV9|-|-
CASSARVGGANVLTF
TGTGCCAGCAGCGCCAGGGTCGGTGGGGCCAACGTCCTGACTTTC
>14|TRBJ2-7|TRBV5-1|once|TRBD1
CASTSGTGGAEQYF
TGCGCCAGCACCTCCGGGACAGGGGGCGCCGAGCAGTACTTC
>12|TRBJ2-1|TRBV30|-|-
CAWSLWGARQFF
TGTGCCTGGAGTCTTTGGGGCGCAAGGCAGTTCTTC
>18|TRBJ2-3|TRBV4-1|-|TRBD1
CASSHFGQGGPGTDTQYF
TGCGCCAGCAGCCACTTCGGACAGGGAGGTCCCGGTACAGATACGCAGTATTTT
>16|TRBJ2-2|TRBV12-5|-|-
CASGLYPLANTGELFF
TGTGCTAGTGGTTTGTATCCCCTCGCGAACACCGGGGAGCTGTTTTTT
>17|TRBJ2-6|TRBV19|-|-
CASKNQGSGFGANVLTF
TGTGCCAGTAAAAACCAGGGATCGGGCTTTGGGGCCAACGTCCTGACTTTC
>17|TRBJ2-5|TRBV14|-|-
CASRPGRQGPNWETQYF
TGTGCCAGCAGACCCGGACGGCAGGGTCCAAATTGGGAGACCCAGTACTTC
>14|TRBJ2-3|TRBV11-3|-|-
CASSLAPGTDTQYF
TGTGCCAGCAGCTTAGCCCCTGGCACAGATACGCAGTATTTT
>12|TRBJ1-1|TRBV18|-|-
CASSPGTDEAFF
TGTGCCAGCTCACCCGGGACGGATGAAGCTTTCTTT
>15|TRBJ2-7|TRBV5-1|-|TRBD1
CASSSAGTGSYEQYF
TGCGCCAGCAGCTCCGCCGGGACAGGGTCCTACGAGCAGTACTTC
>16|TRBJ2-1|TRBV27|once|TRBD1
CASSSPGQGISNEQFF
TGTGCCAGCAGCTCACCGGGACAGGGAATATCTAATGAGCAGTTCTTC
>11|TRBJ1-2|TRBV20-1|-|-
CSAQGNDGYTF
TGCAGTGCGCAGGGAAACGATGGCTACACCTTC
>12|TRBJ1-5|TRBV2|once|-
CASTSEGQPQHF
TGTGCCAGCACCAGTGAGGGTCAGCCCCAGCATTTT
>14|TRBJ2-7|TRBV6-9|-|TRBD2
CAPTSGRLSYEQYF
TGTGCCCCGACGAGCGGGAGACTCTCCTACGAGCAGTACTTC
>16|TRBJ2-1|TRBV7-3|-|TRBD2
CASSLTGLATYNEQFF
TGTGCCAGCAGCTTAACGGGACTAGCTACCTACAATGAGCAGTTCTTC
>16|TRBJ1-1|TRBV5-1|-|-
CASSSLTDLADTEAFF
TGCGCCAGCAGCTCTTTGACAGACCTAGCGGACACTGAAGCTTTCTTT
>13|TRBJ1-2|TRBV12-3/TRBV12-4|-|-
CASSAGQNYGYTF
TGTGCCAGCAGTGCTGGACAAAACTATGGCTACACCTTC
>13|TRBJ1-6|TRBV30|-|-
CAWRQQNNSPLHF
TGTGCCTGGCGACAGCAGAATAATTCACCCCTCCACTTT
>16|TRBJ1-4|TRBV15|-|-
CATSRESGRGGEKLFF
TGTGCCACCAGCAGAGAGAGTGGCAGGGGAGGTGAAAAACTGTTTTTT
>13|TRBJ2-5|TRBV12-3/TRBV12-4|-|TRBD1
CASSPGQQETQYF
TGTGCCAGCAGTCCGGGACAGCAAGAGACCCAGTACTTC
>13|TRBJ1-1|TRBV19|few|-
CASSVQGSTEAFF
TGTGCCAGTAGTGTCCAGGGGTCCACTGAAGCTTTCTTT
>15|TRBJ2-1|TRBV3-1/TRBV3-2|-|TRBD2
CASSQSSGGYNEQFF
TGTGCCAGCAGCCAGTCTAGCGGGGGATACAATGAGCAGTTCTTC
>14|TRBJ2-7|TRBV9|-|-
CASSGGTANYEQYF
TGTGCCAGCAGCGGAGGGACGGCGAACTACGAGCAGTACTTC